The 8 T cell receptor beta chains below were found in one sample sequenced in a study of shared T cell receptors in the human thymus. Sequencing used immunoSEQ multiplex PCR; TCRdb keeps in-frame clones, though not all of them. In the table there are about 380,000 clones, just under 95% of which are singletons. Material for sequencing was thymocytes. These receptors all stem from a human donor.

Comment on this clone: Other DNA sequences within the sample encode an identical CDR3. CDR3 in amino acids: CASSSGVTEAFF. In DNA, the CDR3 is TGTGCCAGCAGCTCAGGGGTGACTGAAGCTTTCTTT. The genes are TRBV28 and TRBJ1-1, with a possible D match to TRBD1 (6 bases). CDR1 is MDHEN, CDR2 SYDVKM, per germline. The CDR3 totals 12 residues. Between the trimmed V and J ends, which lost 6 bases and 5 bases, there was a span of 10 bases.

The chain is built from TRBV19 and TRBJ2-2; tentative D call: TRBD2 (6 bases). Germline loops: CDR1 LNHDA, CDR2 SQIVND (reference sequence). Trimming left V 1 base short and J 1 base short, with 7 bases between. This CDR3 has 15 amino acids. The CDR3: CASSIGGVNTGELFF. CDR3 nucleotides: TGTGCCAGTAGTATAGGGGGGGTGAACACCGGGGAGCTGTTTTTT.

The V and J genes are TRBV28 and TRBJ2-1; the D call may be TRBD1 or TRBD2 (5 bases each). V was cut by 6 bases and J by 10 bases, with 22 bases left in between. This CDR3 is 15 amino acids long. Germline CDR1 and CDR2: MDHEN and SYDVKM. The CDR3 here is CASSPRGLSIEEQFF. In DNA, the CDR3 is TGTGCCAGCAGCCCCCGGGGCCTCTCGATCGAGGAGCAGTTCTTC.

CDR3 in amino acids: CASSLRTAVRIDQETQYF. CDR3 bases: TGTGCCAGCAGCTTAAGGACGGCTGTGCGGATAGATCAAGAGACCCAGTACTTC. The chain has TRBV7-9 and TRBJ2-5; D ambiguous. The V end was cut by 2 bases, the J end by 2 bases, with 21 bases between. Germline V CDR1 and CDR2: SEHNR, FQNEAQ (reference sequence). The CDR3 covers 18 residues.

This CDR3 reads CASSPGLGYGYTF. CDR3 DNA sequence: TGTGCCAGCAGTCCGGGGTTGGGCTATGGCTACACCTTC. The genes are TRBV28 and TRBJ1-2; no reliable D call. Looked up from germline, CDR1 is MDHEN and CDR2 is SYDVKM. V shed 5 bases and J shed 4 bases, with 11 bases lying between them. The CDR3 length is 13 residues.

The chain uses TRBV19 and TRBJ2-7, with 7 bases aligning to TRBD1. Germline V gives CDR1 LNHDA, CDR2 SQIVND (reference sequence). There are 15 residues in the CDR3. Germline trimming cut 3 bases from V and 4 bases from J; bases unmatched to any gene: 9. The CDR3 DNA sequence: TGTGCCAGTAGTATCTACAGGGGAGAACGGTACGAGCAGTACTTC. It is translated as CASSIYRGERYEQYF.

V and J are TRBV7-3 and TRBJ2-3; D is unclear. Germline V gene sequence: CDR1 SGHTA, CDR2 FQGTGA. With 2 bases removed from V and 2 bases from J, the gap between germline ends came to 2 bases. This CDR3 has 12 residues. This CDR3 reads CASSLHTDTQYF. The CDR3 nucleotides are TGTGCCAGCAGCTTACACACAGATACGCAGTATTTT.

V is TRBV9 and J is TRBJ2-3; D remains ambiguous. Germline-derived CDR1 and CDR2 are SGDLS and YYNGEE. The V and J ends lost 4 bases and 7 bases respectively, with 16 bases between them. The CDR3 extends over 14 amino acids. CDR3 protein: CASSPTDLPYTQYF. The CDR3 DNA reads TGTGCCAGCAGCCCCACGGACCTCCCTTATACGCAGTATTTT.